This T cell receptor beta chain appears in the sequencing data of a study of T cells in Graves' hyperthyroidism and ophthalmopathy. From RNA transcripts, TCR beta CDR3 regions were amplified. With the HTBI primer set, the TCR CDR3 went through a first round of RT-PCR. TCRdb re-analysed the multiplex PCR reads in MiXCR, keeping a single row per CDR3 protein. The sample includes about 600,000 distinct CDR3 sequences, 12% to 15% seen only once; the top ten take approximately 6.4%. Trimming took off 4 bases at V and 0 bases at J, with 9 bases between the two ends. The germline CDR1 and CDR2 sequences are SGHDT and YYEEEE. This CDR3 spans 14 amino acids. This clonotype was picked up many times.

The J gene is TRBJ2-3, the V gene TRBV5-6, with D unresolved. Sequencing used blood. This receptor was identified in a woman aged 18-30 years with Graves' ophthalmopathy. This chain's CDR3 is CASSNSVSTDTQYF. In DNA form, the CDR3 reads TGTGCCAGCAGCAATTCCGTTAGCACAGATACGCAGTATTTT.